The subject of this entry is one T cell receptor (beta chain). Of the isolated RNA, all was reverse transcribed, and so the sequenced material was expressed TCRB transcripts. The data were produced by immunoSEQ multiplex PCR, yet TCRdb's version contains in-frame clones alone and is incomplete. The data show 130,000 or so clones, 9.5% to 10% seen once. The sample comes from a study of beta chain features in type 1 diabetes. There are 14 residues in the CDR3. The V and J ends lost 5 bases and 0 bases respectively, with 10 bases between them. Germline-derived CDR1 and CDR2 are LNHDA and SQIVND (reference sequence).

The sequence was collected from a woman aged 40 to 50 in good health. This chain links TRBV19 with TRBJ1-2; possibly TRBD1 for D (6 bases). The sample comprised central memory CD4+ T cells from blood. CDR3 in amino acids: CASSPQGANYGYTF. The CDR3 nucleotides are TGTGCCAGTAGTCCACAGGGAGCTAACTATGGCTACACCTTC. The full variable domain, rest sourced from reference TRBV19 and TRBJ1-2, is DGGITQSPKYLFRKEGQNVTLSCEQNLNHDAMYWYRQDPGQGLRLIYYSQIVNDFQKGDIAEGYSVSREKKESFPLTVTSAQKNPTAFYLCASSPQGANYGYTFGSGTRLTVV.